The rows below give T cell receptor beta chains drawn from one sample of a study of cytomegalovirus exposure and HLA in healthy donors. Sequenced by immunoSEQ multiplex PCR; TCRdb stores in-frame clones only, minus some. The sample consists of about 190,000 clones, about 77% of them appearing once. Input material: PBMCs. Receptors originate from a woman between 25 and 40 years old in good health and CMV-seropositive. CDR3s include the opening cysteine and the closing phenylalanine or tryptophan. A D gene is named only where the DNA matches it firmly. Size values are once, few and many counts, or a class for expanded clones, and some rows have none.

J gene: TRBJ2-5
D gene: -
clone size: -
V gene: TRBV7-2
CDR3 protein: CASSQTSSHETQYF
CDR3 DNA: TGTGCCAGCAGCCAGACTAGTTCTCATGAGACCCAGTACTTC

J gene: TRBJ1-2
D gene: -
clone size: -
V gene: TRBV7-2
CDR3 protein: CASSFDRNYGYTF
CDR3 DNA: TGTGCCAGCAGCTTCGACAGGAACTATGGCTACACCTTC

J gene: TRBJ1-3
D gene: -
clone size: -
V gene: TRBV28
CDR3 protein: CASSYSGQGKGAGNTIYF
CDR3 DNA: TGTGCCAGCAGTTACTCAGGGCAGGGAAAGGGCGCTGGAAACACCATATATTTT

J gene: TRBJ2-7
D gene: -
clone size: once
V gene: TRBV7-9
CDR3 protein: CASSFTATYEQYF
CDR3 DNA: TGTGCCAGCAGCTTCACAGCTACCTACGAGCAGTACTTC

J gene: TRBJ1-2
D gene: TRBD1
clone size: -
V gene: TRBV7-2
CDR3 protein: CASSPTGVYGYTF
CDR3 DNA: TGTGCCAGCAGCCCGACAGGGGTATATGGCTACACCTTC

J gene: TRBJ1-2
D gene: -
clone size: few
V gene: TRBV6-1
CDR3 protein: CASRGSETARYGYTF
CDR3 DNA: TGTGCCAGCAGGGGTTCCGAGACAGCCCGTTATGGCTACACCTTC

J gene: TRBJ2-3
D gene: -
clone size: -
V gene: TRBV29-1
CDR3 protein: CSLISDTQYF
CDR3 DNA: TGCAGCCTTATCTCAGATACGCAGTATTTT

J gene: TRBJ2-1
D gene: TRBD1
clone size: -
V gene: TRBV5-1
CDR3 protein: CASSLGATGGEQFF
CDR3 DNA: TGCGCCAGCAGCTTGGGGGCTACAGGGGGTGAGCAGTTCTTC

J gene: TRBJ2-2
D gene: -
clone size: -
V gene: TRBV6-5
CDR3 protein: CASSSIGGTGELFF
CDR3 DNA: TGTGCCAGCAGTTCCATCGGGGGCACCGGGGAGCTGTTTTTT

J gene: TRBJ2-3
D gene: -
clone size: -
V gene: TRBV18
CDR3 protein: CASSPRSSGSTDTQYF
CDR3 DNA: TGTGCCAGCTCACCACGCTCGTCCGGGTCCACAGATACGCAGTATTTT

J gene: TRBJ1-1
D gene: -
clone size: -
V gene: TRBV19
CDR3 protein: CASRTSWGDTEAFF
CDR3 DNA: TGTGCCAGTAGGACCTCTTGGGGGGACACTGAAGCTTTCTTT

J gene: TRBJ2-7
D gene: -
clone size: -
V gene: TRBV10-2
CDR3 protein: CASVSTGGAYEQYF
CDR3 DNA: TGCGCCAGCGTCTCAACAGGGGGGGCCTACGAGCAGTACTTC

J gene: TRBJ2-7
D gene: -
clone size: -
V gene: TRBV11-2
CDR3 protein: CASSTATYRVSEQYF
CDR3 DNA: TGTGCCAGCAGCACGGCTACCTACAGGGTAAGCGAGCAGTACTTC

J gene: TRBJ2-7
D gene: -
clone size: -
V gene: TRBV10-3
CDR3 protein: CAISEGGAIYEQYF
CDR3 DNA: TGTGCCATCAGTGAGGGCGGTGCCATCTACGAGCAGTACTTC

J gene: TRBJ2-7
D gene: TRBD2
clone size: -
V gene: TRBV5-1
CDR3 protein: CASSVAGTSYEQYF
CDR3 DNA: TGCGCCAGCAGCGTGGCCGGGACTAGCTACGAGCAGTACTTC

J gene: TRBJ2-7
D gene: -
clone size: -
V gene: TRBV5-4
CDR3 protein: CASSLGVVGPSYEQYF
CDR3 DNA: TGTGCCAGCAGCTTGGGTGTAGTGGGGCCCTCCTACGAGCAGTACTTC

J gene: TRBJ1-5
D gene: -
clone size: -
V gene: TRBV6-1
CDR3 protein: CASSGNTIRGNQPQHF
CDR3 DNA: TGTGCCAGCAGTGGGAATACTATCAGGGGCAATCAGCCCCAGCATTTT

J gene: TRBJ1-1
D gene: -
clone size: -
V gene: TRBV5-1
CDR3 protein: CASSLSLVRDTEAFF
CDR3 DNA: TGCGCCAGCAGCTTGTCGCTTGTGAGGGACACTGAAGCTTTCTTT

J gene: TRBJ2-7
D gene: TRBD1
clone size: -
V gene: TRBV5-1
CDR3 protein: CASSWAGTGEGEQYF
CDR3 DNA: TGCGCCAGCAGCTGGGCCGGGACAGGGGAGGGCGAGCAGTACTTC

J gene: TRBJ1-1
D gene: -
clone size: -
V gene: TRBV7-9
CDR3 protein: CASSPLGQGEAFF
CDR3 DNA: TGTGCCAGCAGCCCATTGGGGCAAGGTGAAGCTTTCTTT

J gene: TRBJ1-2
D gene: TRBD1
clone size: -
V gene: TRBV27
CDR3 protein: CASSYKGAGYGYTF
CDR3 DNA: TGTGCCAGCAGTTATAAGGGGGCGGGCTATGGCTACACCTTC

J gene: TRBJ2-1
D gene: -
clone size: -
V gene: TRBV11-1
CDR3 protein: CASAPLRYNEQFF
CDR3 DNA: TGTGCCAGCGCGCCTTTGAGGTACAATGAGCAGTTCTTC

J gene: TRBJ1-4
D gene: -
clone size: -
V gene: TRBV4-3
CDR3 protein: CASSPDSFNEKLFF
CDR3 DNA: TGCGCCAGCAGCCCGGACAGTTTTAATGAAAAACTGTTTTTT

J gene: TRBJ1-6
D gene: TRBD1
clone size: -
V gene: TRBV7-3
CDR3 protein: CASSEAGTGKSPLHF
CDR3 DNA: TGTGCCAGCAGCGAAGCGGGGACAGGGAAATCACCCCTCCACTTT

J gene: TRBJ2-7
D gene: -
clone size: -
V gene: TRBV6-5
CDR3 protein: CASNPGYGEQYF
CDR3 DNA: TGTGCCAGCAACCCAGGGTACGGCGAGCAGTACTTC

J gene: TRBJ2-2
D gene: TRBD1
clone size: -
V gene: TRBV9
CDR3 protein: CASFPGTGNTGELFF
CDR3 DNA: TGTGCCAGCTTTCCGGGGACAGGGAACACCGGGGAGCTGTTTTTT